These T cell receptor beta chains were read from a single sample in a study of cytomegalovirus exposure and HLA in healthy donors. The repertoire was sequenced with immunoSEQ multiplex PCR; TCRdb's copy has only in-frame clones and lacks some. The sample table sets out some 80,000 clones. The sequencing sample was made of PBMCs. The receptors come from a woman aged 30 to 39 in good health and CMV-seronegative. The CDR3 runs from the conserved cysteine through the conserved F or W. D genes are given only for firm matches.

v_call: TRBV13
d_call: TRBD2
j_call: TRBJ2-1
cdr3_aa: CASSPGLPNEQFF
cdr3_nt: TGTGCCAGCAGCCCGGGACTACCCAATGAGCAGTTCTTC

v_call: TRBV5-6
d_call: TRBD2
j_call: TRBJ2-1
cdr3_aa: CASSLRGTSGIRGVNEQFF
cdr3_nt: TGTGCCAGCAGCTTGAGGGGGACTAGCGGGATCAGAGGGGTCAATGAGCAGTTCTTC

v_call: TRBV5-1
d_call: TRBD1
j_call: TRBJ2-2
cdr3_aa: CASSQTGGATGELFF
cdr3_nt: TGCGCCAGCAGCCAGACAGGGGGCGCGACCGGGGAGCTGTTTTTT

v_call: TRBV27
d_call: NA
j_call: TRBJ2-7
cdr3_aa: CASSPPGGEQYF
cdr3_nt: TGTGCCAGCAGTCCACCCGGGGGCGAGCAGTACTTC

v_call: TRBV7-9
d_call: TRBD2
j_call: TRBJ2-5
cdr3_aa: CASSSTSGKGLETQYF
cdr3_nt: TGTGCCAGCAGCTCGACTAGCGGGAAGGGGTTGGAGACCCAGTACTTC

v_call: TRBV5-6
d_call: TRBD1
j_call: TRBJ1-1
cdr3_aa: CASSSDRGLEAFF
cdr3_nt: TGTGCCAGCAGCTCTGACAGGGGACTTGAAGCTTTCTTT

v_call: TRBV19
d_call: TRBD1
j_call: TRBJ1-5
cdr3_aa: CASSQGTGNSNQPQHF
cdr3_nt: TGTGCCAGTAGTCAAGGGACAGGGAATAGCAATCAGCCCCAGCATTTT

v_call: TRBV5-1
d_call: TRBD2
j_call: TRBJ2-1
cdr3_aa: CASSWEAGGVRNEQFF
cdr3_nt: TGCGCCAGCAGCTGGGAAGCGGGAGGGGTTAGGAATGAGCAGTTCTTC

v_call: TRBV7-9
d_call: NA
j_call: TRBJ2-5
cdr3_aa: CASSFPDFQETQYF
cdr3_nt: TGTGCCAGCAGCTTCCCCGACTTCCAAGAGACCCAGTACTTC

v_call: TRBV29-1
d_call: TRBD1
j_call: TRBJ2-1
cdr3_aa: CSVESDLDRGHVEEQFF
cdr3_nt: TGCAGCGTTGAATCGGATTTGGACAGGGGGCATGTAGAGGAGCAGTTCTTC

v_call: TRBV7-9
d_call: NA
j_call: TRBJ1-5
cdr3_aa: CASSSSDQPQHF
cdr3_nt: TGTGCCAGCAGCTCCTCTGATCAGCCCCAGCATTTT

v_call: TRBV7-8
d_call: TRBD1
j_call: TRBJ2-7
cdr3_aa: CASSSKQGREQYF
cdr3_nt: TGTGCCAGCAGCTCCAAACAGGGGCGAGAGCAGTACTTC

v_call: TRBV28
d_call: TRBD1
j_call: TRBJ2-7
cdr3_aa: CASKDGQGLLGEQYF
cdr3_nt: TGTGCCAGCAAGGATGGACAGGGACTCTTAGGCGAGCAGTACTTC

v_call: TRBV6-5
d_call: TRBD1
j_call: TRBJ1-2
cdr3_aa: CASSYLRTGGAYGYTF
cdr3_nt: TGTGCCAGCAGTTACCTCAGGACAGGGGGGGCCTATGGCTACACCTTC

v_call: TRBV23-1
d_call: NA
j_call: TRBJ2-5
cdr3_aa: CASSSKCRAPQETQYF
cdr3_nt: TGCGCCAGCAGTTCCAAATGCCGAGCCCCACAAGAGACCCAGTACTTC

v_call: TRBV29-1
d_call: NA
j_call: TRBJ2-1
cdr3_aa: CSVARTVYNEQFF
cdr3_nt: TGCAGCGTAGCTCGGACAGTCTACAATGAGCAGTTCTTC

v_call: TRBV6-1
d_call: TRBD2
j_call: TRBJ2-3
cdr3_aa: CASSEVGSGSGTDTQYF
cdr3_nt: TGTGCCAGCAGTGAAGTAGGTAGCGGGAGTGGTACAGATACGCAGTATTTT

v_call: TRBV6-6
d_call: TRBD1
j_call: TRBJ2-7
cdr3_aa: CASSYAGTGGEQYF
cdr3_nt: TGTGCCAGCAGTTATGCCGGGACAGGGGGCGAGCAGTACTTC

v_call: TRBV13
d_call: NA
j_call: TRBJ2-7
cdr3_aa: CASSLGVSSSYEQYF
cdr3_nt: TGTGCCAGCAGCTTGGGCGTCTCGAGCTCCTACGAGCAGTACTTC

v_call: TRBV4-1
d_call: TRBD2
j_call: TRBJ2-2
cdr3_aa: CASSQAPSGGGGELFF
cdr3_nt: TGCGCCAGCAGCCAAGCCCCTAGCGGGGGAGGCGGGGAGCTGTTTTTT

v_call: TRBV19
d_call: NA
j_call: TRBJ2-7
cdr3_aa: CASSLQATREDEQYF
cdr3_nt: TGTGCCAGTAGCCTCCAGGCGACTAGGGAAGACGAGCAGTACTTC

v_call: TRBV30
d_call: NA
j_call: TRBJ2-5
cdr3_aa: CAWSFSTGKTQYF
cdr3_nt: TGTGCCTGGAGTTTCTCGACGGGGAAGACCCAGTACTTC

v_call: TRBV5-1
d_call: TRBD2
j_call: TRBJ2-1
cdr3_aa: CASMLAGANEQFF
cdr3_nt: TGCGCCAGCATGTTAGCGGGAGCCAATGAGCAGTTCTTC

v_call: TRBV30
d_call: NA
j_call: TRBJ2-1
cdr3_aa: CAWSTSSYNEQFF
cdr3_nt: TGTGCCTGGAGTACTAGCTCCTACAATGAGCAGTTCTTC

v_call: TRBV27
d_call: TRBD1
j_call: TRBJ2-7
cdr3_aa: CASSPRTGGVYEQYF
cdr3_nt: TGTGCCAGCAGTCCCCGGACAGGGGGGGTCTACGAGCAGTACTTC

v_call: TRBV15
d_call: NA
j_call: TRBJ1-5
cdr3_aa: CATSRMGGRSNQPQHF
cdr3_nt: TGTGCCACCAGCAGGATGGGGGGTAGGAGCAATCAGCCCCAGCATTTT

v_call: TRBV30
d_call: TRBD1
j_call: TRBJ1-2
cdr3_aa: CAWDRGSGYTF
cdr3_nt: TGTGCCTGGGACAGGGGGTCTGGCTACACCTTC

v_call: TRBV30
d_call: NA
j_call: TRBJ1-2
cdr3_aa: CAWNSGVRGNGYTF
cdr3_nt: TGTGCCTGGAACAGTGGGGTAAGGGGAAATGGCTACACCTTC

v_call: TRBV6-6
d_call: NA
j_call: TRBJ1-2
cdr3_aa: CASSEQGFYGYTF
cdr3_nt: TGTGCCAGCAGCGAACAGGGATTCTATGGCTACACCTTC

v_call: TRBV9
d_call: NA
j_call: TRBJ2-7
cdr3_aa: CASSVGTLAYEQYF
cdr3_nt: TGTGCCAGCAGCGTCGGGACTCTCGCCTACGAGCAGTACTTC

v_call: TRBV6-4
d_call: TRBD1
j_call: TRBJ1-6
cdr3_aa: CASSKEPGQGNSPLHF
cdr3_nt: TGTGCCAGCAGTAAGGAACCGGGACAGGGAAATTCACCCCTCCACTTT

v_call: TRBV15
d_call: TRBD2
j_call: TRBJ2-1
cdr3_aa: CATSRGTGLAQSSYNEQFF
cdr3_nt: TGTGCCACCAGCAGAGGGACGGGACTAGCGCAGAGCTCCTACAATGAGCAGTTCTTC

v_call: TRBV19
d_call: NA
j_call: TRBJ2-2
cdr3_aa: CASSPTGTGELFF
cdr3_nt: TGTGCCAGTAGTCCCACGGGGACCGGGGAGCTGTTTTTT

v_call: TRBV6-5
d_call: NA
j_call: TRBJ1-2
cdr3_aa: CASSYGTSYGYTF
cdr3_nt: TGTGCCAGCAGTTACGGGACAAGCTATGGCTACACCTTC

v_call: TRBV7-9
d_call: NA
j_call: TRBJ2-1
cdr3_aa: CASSLQSYNEQFF
cdr3_nt: TGTGCCAGCAGCTTACAATCCTACAATGAGCAGTTCTTC

v_call: TRBV5-1
d_call: NA
j_call: TRBJ1-1
cdr3_aa: CASYRDTQNTEAFF
cdr3_nt: TGCGCCAGCTACCGGGACACCCAAAACACTGAAGCTTTCTTT

v_call: TRBV2
d_call: TRBD1
j_call: TRBJ1-5
cdr3_aa: CASSRTGGLQQPQHF
cdr3_nt: TGTGCCAGCAGTAGGACAGGGGGTCTACAACAGCCCCAGCATTTT

v_call: TRBV7-8
d_call: NA
j_call: TRBJ2-1
cdr3_aa: CASSSLGLGDYNEQFF
cdr3_nt: TGTGCCAGCAGCTCCCTCGGGCTAGGGGATTACAATGAGCAGTTCTTC

v_call: TRBV2
d_call: TRBD2
j_call: TRBJ2-2
cdr3_aa: CASSEAGLAGGTGELFF
cdr3_nt: TGTGCCAGCAGTGAAGCGGGACTAGCGGGAGGGACCGGGGAGCTGTTTTTT

v_call: TRBV13
d_call: NA
j_call: TRBJ1-4
cdr3_aa: CASSFAGGGEKLFF
cdr3_nt: TGTGCCAGCAGCTTCGCCGGGGGAGGAGAAAAACTGTTTTTT

v_call: TRBV19
d_call: TRBD1
j_call: TRBJ2-5
cdr3_aa: CASSSITGGQETQYF
cdr3_nt: TGTGCCAGTAGTTCAATAACAGGGGGGCAAGAGACCCAGTACTTC

v_call: TRBV13
d_call: NA
j_call: TRBJ2-2
cdr3_aa: CASSLGQTNTGELFF
cdr3_nt: TGTGCCAGCAGCCTCGGACAGACGAACACCGGGGAGCTGTTTTTT

v_call: TRBV6-1
d_call: TRBD1
j_call: TRBJ1-2
cdr3_aa: CASSAGTGEGYGYTF
cdr3_nt: TGTGCCAGCAGCGCCGGGACAGGGGAAGGATATGGCTACACCTTC

v_call: TRBV12-5
d_call: NA
j_call: TRBJ2-1
cdr3_aa: CASGPRYGYNEQFF
cdr3_nt: TGTGCTAGTGGTCCCCGGTACGGCTACAATGAGCAGTTCTTC

v_call: TRBV6-7
d_call: TRBD2
j_call: TRBJ2-5
cdr3_aa: CASSEGERESRLCTQYF
cdr3_nt: TGTGCCAGCAGTGAAGGGGAGCGGGAGTCCCGCTTGTGCACCCAGTACTTC

v_call: TRBV11-2
d_call: NA
j_call: TRBJ2-3
cdr3_aa: CASSLDSSDYTDTQYF
cdr3_nt: TGTGCCAGCAGCTTAGATTCTAGCGACTACACAGATACGCAGTATTTT

v_call: TRBV5-5
d_call: NA
j_call: TRBJ2-3
cdr3_aa: CASTRLELTDKQYF
cdr3_nt: TGTGCCAGCACACGTCTTGAGCTCACAGATAAGCAGTATTTT

v_call: TRBV6-5
d_call: NA
j_call: TRBJ1-5
cdr3_aa: CASSPVAADNQPQHF
cdr3_nt: TGTGCCAGCAGCCCTGTGGCCGCGGACAATCAGCCCCAGCATTTT

v_call: TRBV19
d_call: TRBD1
j_call: TRBJ1-1
cdr3_aa: CASSPGQGTWNTEAFF
cdr3_nt: TGTGCCAGTAGTCCGGGACAGGGAACCTGGAACACTGAAGCTTTCTTT

v_call: TRBV18
d_call: TRBD1
j_call: TRBJ2-7
cdr3_aa: CASSPRRQGAYEQYF
cdr3_nt: TGTGCCAGCTCACCAAGGAGACAGGGGGCTTACGAGCAGTACTTC

v_call: TRBV5-6
d_call: TRBD1
j_call: TRBJ2-1
cdr3_aa: CASSPSGGGQAYNEQFF
cdr3_nt: TGTGCCAGCAGCCCAAGCGGTGGGGGACAGGCCTACAATGAGCAGTTCTTC

v_call: TRBV11-2
d_call: NA
j_call: TRBJ2-3
cdr3_aa: CASSFRLTGTDTQYF
cdr3_nt: TGTGCCAGCAGTTTTCGGTTAACTGGCACAGATACGCAGTATTTT

v_call: TRBV2
d_call: NA
j_call: TRBJ1-1
cdr3_aa: CASSDRGPAMNTEAFF
cdr3_nt: TGTGCCAGCAGTGACAGGGGTCCTGCCATGAACACTGAAGCTTTCTTT